One sample yielded the 5 T cell receptor beta chains listed below, sequenced in a study of graft-versus-host responses after intestinal transplantation. These receptors have no known antigen. Using immunoSEQ multiplex PCR, the repertoire was profiled, and TCRdb retains in-frame clones only, with some absent. The sample includes 35,000 to 45,000 clones, roughly 96% of them seen just once. The source material was unstimulated CD8+ T cells sorted from spleen or lymph node cells, sampled before transplant. All receptors come from a human donor who was the organ donor for an intestinal transplant.

J is TRBJ1-3 and V is TRBV4-1; TRBD1 matches at 11 bases. The CDR3 runs to 17 residues. Trimming took 0 bases from V and 3 from J; bases not matched to a gene: 4. Germline lookup yields CDR1 MGHRA and CDR2 YSYEKL. CDR3 amino acids: CASSQEWGTGGGNTIYF. The CDR3 coding sequence is TGCGCCAGCAGCCAAGAGTGGGGGACAGGGGGTGGAAACACCATATATTTT.

As DNA, the CDR3 is TGTGCCAGCAGTTACTCACCGCTAGCGGGGGGTACAGATACGCAGTATTTT. As protein: CASSYSPLAGGTDTQYF. This chain links TRBV6-8 with TRBJ2-3; 11 nucleotides match TRBD2. The CDR3 contains 17 residues. V lost 0 bases and J lost 3; bases outside the gene matches: 5. The germline V gene encodes CDR1 MNHGY and CDR2 SAAAGT.

This chain connects TRBV29-1 to TRBJ1-1; D is possibly TRBD1 (5 bases). The CDR3 loop spans 12 amino acids. CDR1 and CDR2 (germline): SQVTM, ANQGSEA. Trimming left V 2 bases short and J 4 bases short, with 8 bases between. CDR3: CSVEYGGTEAFF. The CDR3 DNA reads TGCAGCGTTGAATACGGGGGCACTGAAGCTTTCTTT.

The V call is TRBV15, the J call TRBJ2-1; maybe TRBD2 (5 bases). Germline-derived CDR1 and CDR2 are LNHNV and YYDKDF (reference sequence). The CDR3 has 16 amino acids. V lost 0 bases and J 4 bases, leaving 13 bases between the germline ends. This chain's CDR3 is CATSREGSGYYNEQFF. The CDR3 DNA is TGTGCCACCAGCAGAGAAGGAAGCGGTTATTACAATGAGCAGTTCTTC.

This clone occurred once. The chain links TRBV5-6 to TRBJ2-1, with D possibly being TRBD2 (5 bases). Germline V lookup: CDR1 SGHDT, CDR2 YYEEEE. V lost 6 bases to trimming and J lost 0 bases, with 13 bases between them. The CDR3 runs 15 residues. The CDR3 bases are TGTGCCAGCACGCCCGTGGGGAGCTCCTACAATGAGCAGTTCTTC. Translation gives CASTPVGSSYNEQFF.